The rows below give T cell receptor beta chains drawn from one sample of a study of vaccination effects on CD4 cells after COVID-19. Using immunoSEQ multiplex PCR, the repertoire was profiled, and TCRdb retains in-frame clones only, with some absent. Among 45,000 to 50,000 clones listed, approximately 70% were seen once. No cognate antigen is known for these TCRs. The input for sequencing was CD4+ T cells from PBMCs cultured without peptide, taken before COVID-19 vaccination. The receptors originated from a human donor who received a COVID-19 vaccine. The CDR3 runs from the conserved cysteine through the conserved F or W. A D gene is named only where the DNA matches it firmly. Some rows mark clone size as missing; the rest say once, few, many or name a class of expanded clone.

j_call clone_size v_call d_call cdr3_aa cdr3_nt
TRBJ1-1 NA TRBV10-3 NA CAISEFKGYEAFF TGTGCCATCAGTGAATTTAAAGGCTATGAAGCTTTCTTT
TRBJ1-2 few TRBV6-1 NA CASSDYGAPSNYGYTF TGTGCCAGCAGTGACTACGGAGCACCTTCTAACTATGGCTACACCTTC
TRBJ1-3 NA TRBV7-2 NA CASSYQGFGNTIYF TGTGCCAGCAGCTACCAGGGGTTTGGAAACACCATATATTTT
TRBJ2-3 few TRBV19 TRBD1 CASRSAWTGSTDTQYF TGTGCCAGCAGATCGGCCTGGACAGGGAGCACAGATACGCAGTATTTT
TRBJ2-7 NA TRBV28 NA CASSSPYEQYF TGTGCCAGCAGTTCGCCCTACGAGCAGTACTTC
TRBJ2-7 NA TRBV11-2 NA CASSFRGLREQYF TGTGCCAGCAGCTTTCGCGGGCTGCGCGAGCAGTACTTC
TRBJ2-1 once TRBV3-1/TRBV3-2 NA CASSPGQRYNEQFF TGTGCCAGCAGTCCAGGACAGAGATACAATGAGCAGTTCTTC
TRBJ2-7 NA TRBV28 NA CASRWDGLYEQYF TGTGCCAGCAGGTGGGACGGCCTCTACGAGCAGTACTTC
TRBJ1-1 once TRBV30 NA CAWSVRGWNTEAFF TGTGCCTGGAGTGTACGGGGATGGAACACTGAAGCTTTCTTT
TRBJ1-1 NA TRBV14 TRBD1 CASSIQGKMNTEAFF TGTGCCAGCAGCATACAGGGGAAAATGAACACTGAAGCTTTCTTT
TRBJ1-6 few TRBV4-2 NA CASSQDRGVGSPLHF TGTGCCAGCAGCCAAGATAGGGGCGTGGGGTCACCCCTCCACTTT
TRBJ1-2 NA TRBV3-1/TRBV3-2 TRBD1 CASSQDTGGYGYTF TGTGCCAGCAGCCAGGATACAGGGGGGTACGGCTACACCTTC
TRBJ1-1 NA TRBV4-2 NA CASSQQGSGTEAFF TGTGCCAGCAGCCAACAAGGGTCGGGCACTGAAGCTTTCTTT
TRBJ2-3 NA TRBV9 NA CASSVGASADTQYF TGTGCCAGCAGCGTAGGAGCTAGCGCAGATACGCAGTATTTT
TRBJ1-5 NA TRBV19 TRBD1 CASTSGTGGWSQHF TGTGCCAGTACCTCCGGGACAGGGGGTTGGTCCCAGCATTTT
TRBJ1-1 NA TRBV7-9 NA CASGVKKMNTEAFF TGTGCCTCGGGGGTTAAGAAGATGAACACTGAAGCTTTCTTT
TRBJ2-3 NA TRBV7-2 NA CASRGPATLGTDTQYF TGTGCCAGCAGAGGGCCCGCCACCCTCGGGACAGATACGCAGTATTTT
TRBJ2-3 NA TRBV4-2 NA CASSLTITGGLGTDTQYF TGTGCCAGCAGCCTCACGATCACTGGGGGGCTCGGGACAGATACGCAGTATTTT
TRBJ1-3 NA TRBV5-6 NA CASSQQGGNTIYF TGTGCCAGCAGCCAACAGGGTGGAAACACCATATATTTT
TRBJ1-6 NA TRBV25-1 NA CASSLGENSPLHF TGTGCCAGCAGTCTGGGAGAGAATTCACCCCTCCACTTT
TRBJ2-7 NA TRBV11-3 TRBD1 CASSLAGQGYEQYF TGTGCCAGCAGCTTAGCTGGACAGGGCTACGAGCAGTACTTC
TRBJ2-3 NA TRBV7-3 TRBD2 CASSLSGEDTQYF TGTGCCAGCAGCCTTAGCGGGGAGGATACGCAGTATTTT